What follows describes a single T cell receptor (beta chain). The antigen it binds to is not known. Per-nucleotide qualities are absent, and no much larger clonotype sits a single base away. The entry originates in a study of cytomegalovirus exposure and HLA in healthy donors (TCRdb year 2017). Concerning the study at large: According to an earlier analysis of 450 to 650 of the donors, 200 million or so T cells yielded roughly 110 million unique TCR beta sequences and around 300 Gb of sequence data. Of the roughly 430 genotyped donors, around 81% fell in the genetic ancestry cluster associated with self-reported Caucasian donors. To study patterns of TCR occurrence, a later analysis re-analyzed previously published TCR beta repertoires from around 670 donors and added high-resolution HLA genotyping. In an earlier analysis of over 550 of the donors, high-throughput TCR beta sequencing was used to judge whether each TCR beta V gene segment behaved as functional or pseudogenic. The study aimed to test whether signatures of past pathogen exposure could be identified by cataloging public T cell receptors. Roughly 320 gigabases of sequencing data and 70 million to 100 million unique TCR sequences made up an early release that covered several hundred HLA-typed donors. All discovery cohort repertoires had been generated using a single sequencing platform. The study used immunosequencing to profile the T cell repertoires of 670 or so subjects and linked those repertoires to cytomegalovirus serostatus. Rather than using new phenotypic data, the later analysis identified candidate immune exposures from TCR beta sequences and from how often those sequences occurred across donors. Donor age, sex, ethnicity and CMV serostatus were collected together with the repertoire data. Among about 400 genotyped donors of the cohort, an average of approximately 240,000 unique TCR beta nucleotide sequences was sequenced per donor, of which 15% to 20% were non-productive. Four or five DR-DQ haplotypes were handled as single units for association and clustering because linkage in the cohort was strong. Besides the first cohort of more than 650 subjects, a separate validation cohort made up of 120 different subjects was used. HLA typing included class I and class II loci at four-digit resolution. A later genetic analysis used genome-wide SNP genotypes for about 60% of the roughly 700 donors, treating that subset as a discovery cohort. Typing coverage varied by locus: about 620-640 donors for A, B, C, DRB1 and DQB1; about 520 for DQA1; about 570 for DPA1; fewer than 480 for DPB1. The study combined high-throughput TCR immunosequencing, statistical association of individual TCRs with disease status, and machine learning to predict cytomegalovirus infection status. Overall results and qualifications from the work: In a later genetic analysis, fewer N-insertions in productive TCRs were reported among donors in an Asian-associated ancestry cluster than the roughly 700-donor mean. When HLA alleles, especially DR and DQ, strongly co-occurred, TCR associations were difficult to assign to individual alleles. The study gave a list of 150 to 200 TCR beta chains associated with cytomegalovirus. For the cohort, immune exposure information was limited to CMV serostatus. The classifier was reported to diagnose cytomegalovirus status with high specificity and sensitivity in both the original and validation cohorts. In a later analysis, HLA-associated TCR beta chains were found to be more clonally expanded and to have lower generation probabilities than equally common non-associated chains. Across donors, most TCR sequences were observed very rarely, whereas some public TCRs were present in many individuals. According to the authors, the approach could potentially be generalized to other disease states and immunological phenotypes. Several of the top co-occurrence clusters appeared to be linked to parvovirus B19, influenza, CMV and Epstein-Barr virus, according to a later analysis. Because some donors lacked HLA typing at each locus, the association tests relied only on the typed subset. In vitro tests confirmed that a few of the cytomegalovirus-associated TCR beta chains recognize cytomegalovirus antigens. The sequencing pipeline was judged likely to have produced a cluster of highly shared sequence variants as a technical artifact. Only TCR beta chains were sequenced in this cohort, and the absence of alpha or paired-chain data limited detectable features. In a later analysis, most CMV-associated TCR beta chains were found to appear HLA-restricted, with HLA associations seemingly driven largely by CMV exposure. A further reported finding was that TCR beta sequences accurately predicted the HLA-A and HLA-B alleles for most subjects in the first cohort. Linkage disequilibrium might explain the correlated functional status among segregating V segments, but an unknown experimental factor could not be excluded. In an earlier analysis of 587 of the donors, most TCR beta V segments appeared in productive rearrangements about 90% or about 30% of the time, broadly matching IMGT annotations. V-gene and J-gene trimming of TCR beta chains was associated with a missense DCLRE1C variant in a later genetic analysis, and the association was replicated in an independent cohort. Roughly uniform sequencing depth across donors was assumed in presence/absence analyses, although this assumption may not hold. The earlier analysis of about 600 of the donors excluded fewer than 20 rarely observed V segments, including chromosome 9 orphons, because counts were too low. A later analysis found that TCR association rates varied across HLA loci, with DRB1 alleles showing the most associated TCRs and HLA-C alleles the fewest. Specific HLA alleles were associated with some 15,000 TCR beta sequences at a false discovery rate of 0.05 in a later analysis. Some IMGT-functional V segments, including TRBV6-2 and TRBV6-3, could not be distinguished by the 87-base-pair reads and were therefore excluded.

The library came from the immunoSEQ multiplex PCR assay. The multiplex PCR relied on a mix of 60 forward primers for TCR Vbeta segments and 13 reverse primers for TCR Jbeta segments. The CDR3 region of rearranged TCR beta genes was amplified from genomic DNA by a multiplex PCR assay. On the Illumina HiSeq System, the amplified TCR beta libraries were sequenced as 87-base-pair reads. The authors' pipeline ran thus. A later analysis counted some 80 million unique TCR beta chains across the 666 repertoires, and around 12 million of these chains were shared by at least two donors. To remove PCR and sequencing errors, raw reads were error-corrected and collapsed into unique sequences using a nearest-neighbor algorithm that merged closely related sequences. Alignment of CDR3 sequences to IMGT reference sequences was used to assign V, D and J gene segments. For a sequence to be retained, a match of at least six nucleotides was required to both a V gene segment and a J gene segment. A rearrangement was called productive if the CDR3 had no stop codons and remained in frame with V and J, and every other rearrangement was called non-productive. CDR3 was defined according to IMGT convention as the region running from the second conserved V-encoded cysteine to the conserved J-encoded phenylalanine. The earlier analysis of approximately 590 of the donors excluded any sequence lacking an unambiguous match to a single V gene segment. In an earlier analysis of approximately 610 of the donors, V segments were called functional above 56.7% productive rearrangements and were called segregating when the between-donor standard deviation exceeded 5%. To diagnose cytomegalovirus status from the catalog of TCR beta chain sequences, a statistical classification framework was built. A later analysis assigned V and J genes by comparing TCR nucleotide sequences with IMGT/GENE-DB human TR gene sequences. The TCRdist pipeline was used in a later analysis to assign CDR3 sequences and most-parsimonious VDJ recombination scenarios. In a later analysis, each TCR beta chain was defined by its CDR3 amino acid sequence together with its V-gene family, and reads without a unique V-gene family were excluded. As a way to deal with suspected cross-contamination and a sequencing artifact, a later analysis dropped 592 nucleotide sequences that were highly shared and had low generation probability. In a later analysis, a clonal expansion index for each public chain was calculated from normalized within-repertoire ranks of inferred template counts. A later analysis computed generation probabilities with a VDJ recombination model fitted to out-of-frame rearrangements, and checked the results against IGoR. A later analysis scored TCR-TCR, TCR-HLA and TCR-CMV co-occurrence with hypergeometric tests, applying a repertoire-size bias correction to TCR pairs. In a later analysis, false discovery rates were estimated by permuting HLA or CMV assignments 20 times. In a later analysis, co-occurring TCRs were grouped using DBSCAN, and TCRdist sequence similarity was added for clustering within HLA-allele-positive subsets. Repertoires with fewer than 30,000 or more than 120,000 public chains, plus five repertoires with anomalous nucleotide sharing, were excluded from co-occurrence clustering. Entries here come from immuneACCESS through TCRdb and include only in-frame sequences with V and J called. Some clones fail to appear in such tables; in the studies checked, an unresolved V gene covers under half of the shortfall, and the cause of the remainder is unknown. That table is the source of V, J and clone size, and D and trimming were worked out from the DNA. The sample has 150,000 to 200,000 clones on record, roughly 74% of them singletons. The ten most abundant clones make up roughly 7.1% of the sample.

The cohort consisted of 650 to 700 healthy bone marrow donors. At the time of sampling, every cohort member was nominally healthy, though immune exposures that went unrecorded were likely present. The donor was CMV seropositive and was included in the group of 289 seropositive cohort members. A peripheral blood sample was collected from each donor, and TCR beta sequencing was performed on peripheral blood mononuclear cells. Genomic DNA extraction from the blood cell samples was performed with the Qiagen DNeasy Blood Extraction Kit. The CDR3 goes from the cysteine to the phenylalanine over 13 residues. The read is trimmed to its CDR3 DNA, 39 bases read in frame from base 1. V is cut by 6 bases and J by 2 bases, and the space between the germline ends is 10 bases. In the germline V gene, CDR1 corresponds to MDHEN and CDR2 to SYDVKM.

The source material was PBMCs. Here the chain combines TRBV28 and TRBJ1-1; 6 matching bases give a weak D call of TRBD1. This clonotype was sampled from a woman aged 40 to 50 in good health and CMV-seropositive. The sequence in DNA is TGTGCCAGCAGACAGGGCTTAAACACTGAAGCTTTCTTT. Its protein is CASRQGLNTEAFF.